Each of the 22 T cell receptor beta chains below was sequenced from the same sample in a study of T-cell reconstitution after alpha-beta-depleted transplantation in children. Unique molecular identifiers tagged the TCRbeta library. In TCRdb, the PCR reads were re-called with MiXCR into one record per CDR3 protein. The table records about 980,000 distinct CDR3 sequences, about 29% of them present only once. The sequencing here drew on PBMCs, mostly from graft donor cells, taken 360 days after TCRalphabeta/CD19-depleted stem cell transplant. The receptor source for this set is a boy less than two years old who had a stem cell transplant for SCID, so the T cells may come from the graft donor.

The chain carries TRBV5-1 and TRBJ2-5; D is uncertain. The CDR3 has 13 amino acids. Germline V gene lookup returns CDR1 SGHRS and CDR2 YFSETQ. V lost 5 bases, J lost 5 bases, and 13 bases lay in between. CDR3 nucleotide sequence: TGCGCCAGCAGACGTGACTGGCGGGAGACCCAGTACTTC. Protein sequence: CASRRDWRETQYF.

The chain has TRBV29-1 and TRBJ2-7; TRBD1 aligns across 7 bases. CDR3 length: 12 amino acids. Trimming removed 3 bases from V and 2 bases from J; junction bases left unmatched: 1. Germline CDR1 and CDR2: SQVTM and ANQGSEA. CDR3 loop: CSVEDRPYEQYF. CDR3 in DNA: TGCAGCGTTGAGGACAGGCCCTACGAGCAGTACTTC.

J is TRBJ2-7 and V is TRBV4-2; D might be TRBD2 (6 bases). The ends were cut back, 0 bases at V and 0 bases at J, with 12 bases in the middle. The CDR3 contains 16 residues. The V gene's germline CDR1 is LGHNA and CDR2 YNFKEQ. The CDR3 is CASSQEGTPTSYEQYF. DNA for the CDR3: TGTGCCAGCAGCCAAGAAGGGACTCCGACCTCCTACGAGCAGTACTTC.

In this sample, this clonotype turned up a few times. The chain has TRBV13 and TRBJ2-3; D gene unclear. CDR3 length: 15 amino acids. The V gene's germline CDR1 is PRHDT and CDR2 FYEKMQ (reference sequence). V gave up 5 bases and J gave up 0 bases, with 12 bases separating them. The CDR3 sequence: CASSLLRPSTDTQYF. CDR3 coding DNA: TGTGCCAGCAGCCTCCTCCGGCCTAGCACAGATACGCAGTATTTT. Together with reference TRBV13 and TRBJ2-3, the CDR3 gives the full variable domain: AAGVIQSPRHLIKEKRETATLKCYPIPRHDTVYWYQQGPGQDPQFLISFYEKMQSDKGSIPDRFSAQQFSDYHSELNMSSLELGDSALYFCASSLLRPSTDTQYFGPGTRLTVL.

The sample holds many counts of this clonotype. The chain has TRBV28 and TRBJ2-5, with 9 positions matching TRBD2. This CDR3 comprises 16 residues. Trimming cost V 9 bases and J 2 bases; bases outside gene matches: 13. Per the germline V gene, CDR1 is MDHEN and CDR2 is SYDVKM. Here the CDR3 DNA reads TGTGCCAGGAGACCTAGCGGGGCGACGATACAAGAGACCCAGTACTTC. Protein product: CARRPSGATIQETQYF.

The chain joins TRBV4-1 to TRBJ1-1; D not certain. Trimming removed 0 bases from V and 7 bases from J, with 6 bases in between. The germline gives CDR1 MGHRA, CDR2 YSYEKL. The CDR3 loop spans 12 amino acids. In DNA, the CDR3 is TGCGCCAGCAGCCAAGAAGGCATTGAAGCTTTCTTT. Its protein product is CASSQEGIEAFF.

CDR3 region: CASSQRPGTGTDTQYF. In DNA, the CDR3 is TGCGCCAGCAGCCAACGACCCGGGACAGGCACAGATACGCAGTATTTT. The gene calls are TRBV4-3 and TRBJ2-3; TRBD1 matches 7 bases. The trim removed 2 bases at V and 1 base at J, leaving 6 bases unmatched. The CDR3 is 16 residues long. Per germline, CDR1 LGHNA and CDR2 YSLEER.

The V call is TRBV4-3, the J call TRBJ1-2; D might be TRBD1 (5 bases). Between the trimmed V and J ends, which lost 0 bases and 1 base, there was a span of 9 bases. The CDR3 has 15 amino acids. Germline CDR1 LGHNA, CDR2 YSLEER. The CDR3 DNA follows: TGCGCCAGCAGCCAAGAAGCCGGGGGTAACTATGGCTACACCTTC. Translated: CASSQEAGGNYGYTF.

This clonotype was counted a few times. The chain carries TRBV20-1 and TRBJ2-3; 7 bases line up with TRBD2. CDR1 is DFQATT and CDR2 is SNEGSKA in the germline V gene (reference sequence). The CDR3 contains 13 residues. Germline trimming cut 5 bases from V and 1 base from J; bases unmatched to any gene: 3. DNA for the CDR3: TGCAGTGCTGGCGGGGGTCGCACAGATACGCAGTATTTT. Amino acid sequence: CSAGGGRTDTQYF.

Many counts were recorded for this clonotype. The gene calls are TRBV6-4 and TRBJ2-3, with 14 bases fitting TRBD2. The ends lost 3 bases at V and 4 bases at J; junction bases unmatched: 6. The CDR3 is 17 residues long. Looked up from germline, CDR1 is MRHNA and CDR2 is SNTAGT. In DNA, the CDR3 is TGTGCCAGCAGTGATAAAGGGACTAGCGGGGGTGCAGATACGCAGTATTTT. Translating it yields CASSDKGTSGGADTQYF.

V usage is TRBV20-1 and J usage is TRBJ2-1; the match to TRBD1 covers 9 bases. The CDR3 has 16 residues. Germline V lookup: CDR1 DFQATT, CDR2 SNEGSKA (reference sequence). Trimming removed 1 base from V and 3 bases from J; junction bases left unmatched: 7. CDR3 nucleotides: TGCAGTGCTAGAGGACTCCCGGGACAGGGCTACAATGAGCAGTTCTTC. It specifies CSARGLPGQGYNEQFF.

The chain carries TRBV10-3 and TRBJ2-7; possible D gene TRBD2, 5 bases. V dropped 2 bases and J dropped 5 bases, with 13 bases sitting between them. Germline CDR1 ENHRY, CDR2 SYGVKD. CDR3 size: 14 residues. The CDR3 DNA follows: TGTGCCATCAGTGAGCCGACCCGGGAACACGAGCAGTACTTC. Its translation is CAISEPTREHEQYF.

This clonotype showed up just a few times. The chain combines TRBV6-5 with TRBJ1-2; 7 nucleotides line up with TRBD1. Per the germline V gene, CDR1 is MNHEY and CDR2 is SVGAGI. This CDR3 is built from 14 residues. V dropped 4 bases and J dropped 6; count of bases not matched to a gene: 8. Written as DNA, the CDR3 is TGTGCCAGCAGTTCTGGCGGGACAGCTGATGGCTACACCTTC. The encoded protein is CASSSGGTADGYTF.

This clonotype was observed at least ten times. The chain joins TRBV10-3 to TRBJ1-2; D remains unclear. This CDR3 has 16 residues. V was cut by 0 bases and J by 2 bases, with 13 bases left in between. Germline V gives CDR1 ENHRY, CDR2 SYGVKD. CDR3 in amino acids: CAISESGHSRNYGYTF. Written as DNA, the CDR3 is TGTGCCATCAGTGAGTCCGGCCACTCACGGAACTATGGCTACACCTTC.

This chain uses TRBV6-5 with TRBJ1-5; D unclear. Germline V lookup: CDR1 MNHEY, CDR2 SVGAGI. Trimming removed 4 bases from V and 0 bases from J, with 16 bases in between. This CDR3 contains 17 residues. For the CDR3, the DNA is TGTGCCAGCAGTTCCCTCCCCGGGTACTATAGCAATCAGCCCCAGCATTTT. This sequence encodes CASSSLPGYYSNQPQHF.

This clonotype was detected a few times. The gene calls are TRBV6-1 and TRBJ1-2, with D perhaps matching TRBD1 (5 bases). The CDR3 length is 17 residues. The V end lost 7 bases, the J end lost 3 bases, and 24 bases lay between the germline ends. Germline CDR1 and CDR2: MNHNS and SASEGT. CDR3 DNA sequence: TGTGCCAGCACCCTCGTAGACAGAGCACTGATTCACTATGGCTACACCTTC. This codes for CASTLVDRALIHYGYTF.

The chain employs TRBV4-2 and TRBJ1-1; 7 bases fit TRBD1. This CDR3 is built from 15 residues. J was trimmed by 1 base and V by 0 bases; bases with no gene match: 2. From germline, CDR1 is LGHNA and CDR2 YNFKEQ. This CDR3 reads CASSQDGTENTEAFF. The CDR3 DNA reads TGTGCCAGCAGCCAAGACGGGACAGAGAACACTGAAGCTTTCTTT.

This clonotype was counted a few times. The rearrangement uses TRBV3-1 and TRBJ2-4, with a tentative D call TRBD1 (5 bases). Per germline, CDR1 LGHDT and CDR2 YNNKEL (reference sequence). V was cut by 3 bases and J by 5 bases, with 17 bases left in between. The CDR3 is 16 residues long. CDR3 nucleotides: TGTGCCAGCAGCCACCTGCCAGCCTCCAGGGAAAACATTCAGTACTTC. This sequence encodes CASSHLPASRENIQYF.

V is TRBV5-1 and J is TRBJ1-3, with D tentatively TRBD1 (6 bases). The CDR3 length is 16 residues. The V end lost 4 bases, the J end lost 4 bases, and 18 bases lay between the germline ends. Germline lookup yields CDR1 SGHRS and CDR2 YFSETQ. The CDR3 region is CASSPAPGTRGNTIYF. The DNA for the CDR3 is TGCGCCAGCAGCCCGGCCCCCGGGACAAGGGGAAACACCATATATTTT.

This clonotype was observed a few times. This rearrangement joins TRBV6-2 or TRBV6-3 to TRBJ2-7, with TRBD1 identical over 9 bases. The CDR3 extends over 15 amino acids. Germline CDR1 reads MNHEY; CDR2 reads SVGEGT. V was clipped by 4 bases and J by 3 bases; unmatched bases: 7. In nucleotides, the CDR3 is TGTGCCAGCAGTTCCGCCGGGACAGGGTTCTACGAGCAGTACTTC. Protein product: CASSSAGTGFYEQYF.

This rearrangement joins TRBV20-1 to TRBJ2-7; TRBD1 aligns across 9 bases. Trimming took 0 bases from V and 5 from J; bases not matched to a gene: 8. CDR1 is DFQATT, CDR2 SNEGSKA, per germline (reference sequence). CDR3 size: 15 residues. The CDR3: CSAREGTGRAHEQYF. CDR3 sequence (DNA): TGCAGTGCTAGAGAAGGGACAGGGAGGGCCCACGAGCAGTACTTC.

The chain is built from TRBV7-2 and TRBJ2-7; TRBD2 might be the D (5 bases). V was shortened by 1 base and J by 3 bases, with 7 bases between the two germline ends. The CDR3 is made up of 13 amino acids. CDR1 and CDR2 from the germline V gene are SGHTA and FQGNSA. CDR3 coding DNA: TGTGCCAGCAGCTTAGGGGAGTTCTACGAGCAGTACTTC. It codes for CASSLGEFYEQYF.